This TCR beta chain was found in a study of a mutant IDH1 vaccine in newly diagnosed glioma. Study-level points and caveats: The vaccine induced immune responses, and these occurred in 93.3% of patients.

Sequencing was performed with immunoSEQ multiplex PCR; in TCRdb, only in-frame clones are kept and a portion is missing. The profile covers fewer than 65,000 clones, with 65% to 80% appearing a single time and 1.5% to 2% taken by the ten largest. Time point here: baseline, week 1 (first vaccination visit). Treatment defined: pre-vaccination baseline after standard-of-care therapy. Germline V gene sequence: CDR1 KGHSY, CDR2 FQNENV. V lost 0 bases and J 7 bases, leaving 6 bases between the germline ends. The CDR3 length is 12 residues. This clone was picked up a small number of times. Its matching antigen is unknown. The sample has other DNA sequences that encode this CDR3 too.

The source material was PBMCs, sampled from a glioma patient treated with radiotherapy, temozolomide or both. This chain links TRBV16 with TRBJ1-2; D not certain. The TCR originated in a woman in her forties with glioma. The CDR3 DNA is TGTGCCAGCAGCCAATCCCGGGCTGGCTACACCTTC. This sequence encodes CASSQSRAGYTF.